This T cell receptor beta chain was profiled in a study of OX40 agonist ivuxolimab in advanced cancers. Study in general: The drug used for patients, ivuxolimab, was an agonistic anti-OX40 (CD134) antibody. With a range of 23 to 79, age averaged approximately 64 years, and roughly 80% were male. Study conclusions and caveats: Certain nonresponding patients likewise had low normalized T-cell clonal expansion. CD4+ and CD8+ blood T cells expanded clonally by week 6 at 0.1 to 3.0 mg/kg.

In the case of this clone: Its antigen is not known.

Generated by immunoSEQ multiplex PCR, the TCRdb table keeps only in-frame clones and is missing some. Among 35,000 or so clones listed, less than 85% were seen once. This sequence originates from an adult with an advanced solid tumor such as melanoma, head and neck, liver or kidney cancer. The sequencing used CD4+ or CD8+ T cells sorted from blood, collected in a trial of the OX40 agonist ivuxolimab.

CDR3 region: CSARVPGEQYF. The CDR3 region has the DNA TGCAGTGCTAGAGTTCCGGGGGAGCAGTACTTC. The chain is built from TRBV20-1 and TRBJ2-7; D is possibly TRBD2 (5 bases). Trimming took off 1 base at V and 7 bases at J, with 8 bases between the two ends. Germline CDR1 reads DFQATT; CDR2 reads SNEGSKA (reference sequence). CDR3 size: 11 residues.